This T cell receptor beta chain was identified during a study of CD8 T cells in ankylosing spondylitis (dated by TCRdb to about 2017). Looking at the study overall: The study profiled T cell receptor beta repertoires in healthy donors and ankylosing spondylitis patients to find disease-linked TCR variants. The full study cohort was made up of 25 ankylosing spondylitis patients and 108 healthy donors. Peripheral blood samples were taken, and synovial fluid was additionally collected from ankylosing spondylitis patients. Overall study outcomes, separate from this receptor: The disease-linked clones were reported to be significantly enriched in matched synovial fluid samples from ankylosing spondylitis patients. Some motif variants were previously reported in synovial fluid and blood of reactive arthritis patients, suggesting common disease-initiation mechanisms. A CD8+ phenotype was shown by the disease-linked clones, which were found at relatively low frequencies in peripheral blood. Blood from ankylosing spondylitis patients appeared to be characterized by a TCR beta motif composed of under 10 highly homologous amino acid variants.

These reads were obtained on an Illumina HiSeq 2500. Quantitative 5'-RACE with molecular barcodes was the method used to prepare the TCR beta libraries. Processing in the source paper ran as follows. To identify disease-linked TCR variants, a new computational method was used, one built on a probabilistic model of VDJ rearrangement. TCRdb trimmed public reads at Q25 via fastp, called clones via MiXCR and kept in-frame beta chains. Under each unique CDR3 protein, matching rows form one entry showing the most common genes and DNA. The V and J calls, along with clone size, are taken from TCRdb and not from the paper's own processing. Recorded for this sample are fewer than 500,000 distinct CDR3 sequences; roughly 26% of them occurred a single time. The ten largest clones add up to 0.89% of the sample. In the case of this clonotype: The antigen it binds to is not known. No per-base quality is available; no much larger clone lies one base away.

CDR3 length: 13 amino acids, cysteine to phenylalanine. Left in the record is the CDR3 DNA by itself, 39 bases read in frame from the first base. The germline V gene specifies KGHDR as CDR1 and SFDVKD as CDR2. V is reduced by 6 bases and J by 4 bases, leaving a spacing of 11 bases between them. The chain joins TRBV24-1 to TRBJ1-1; the D segment cannot be called with confidence. This clonotype originated in a male donor with ankylosing spondylitis. The sample was blood, either unsorted or a sorted T cell fraction (not recorded which). At the DNA level, the sequence is TGTGCCACCAGTTCGAGGCGCGGCACTGAAGCTTTCTTT. Translated, it reads CATSSRRGTEAFF.